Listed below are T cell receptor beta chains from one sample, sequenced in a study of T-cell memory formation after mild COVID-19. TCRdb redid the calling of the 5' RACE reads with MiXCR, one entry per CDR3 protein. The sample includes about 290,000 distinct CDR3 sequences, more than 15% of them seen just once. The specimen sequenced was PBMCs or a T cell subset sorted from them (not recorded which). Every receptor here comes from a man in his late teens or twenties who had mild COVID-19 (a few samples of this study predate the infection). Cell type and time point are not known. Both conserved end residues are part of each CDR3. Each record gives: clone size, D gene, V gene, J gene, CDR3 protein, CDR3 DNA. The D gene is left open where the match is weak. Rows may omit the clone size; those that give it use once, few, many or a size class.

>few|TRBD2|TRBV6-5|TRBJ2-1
CASSVRIAGGPSEQFF
TGTGCCAGCAGTGTACGCATAGCGGGGGGGCCTAGTGAGCAGTTCTTC
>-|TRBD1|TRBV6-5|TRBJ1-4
CASSYSLPRGRGVTNEKLFF
TGTGCCAGCAGTTACTCTTTACCAAGGGGGCGAGGGGTAACTAATGAAAAACTGTTTTTT
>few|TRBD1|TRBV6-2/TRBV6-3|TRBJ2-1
CASTKGQGARDEQFF
TGTGCCAGCACCAAGGGACAGGGGGCGCGTGATGAGCAGTTCTTC
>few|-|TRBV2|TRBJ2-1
CASSEGAGPGYNEQFF
TGTGCCAGCAGTGAAGGGGCGGGTCCCGGCTACAATGAGCAGTTCTTC
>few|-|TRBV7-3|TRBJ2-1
CASSPHPGTGGNEQFF
TGTGCCAGCAGCCCCCACCCCGGGACTGGAGGAAATGAGCAGTTCTTC
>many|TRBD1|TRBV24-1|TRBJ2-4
CATSTGESKNIQYF
TGTGCCACCAGTACAGGGGAGAGCAAAAACATTCAGTACTTC
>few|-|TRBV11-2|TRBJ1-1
CASRSLEGRTEAFF
TGTGCCAGCAGGTCGCTGGAGGGAAGGACTGAAGCTTTCTTT
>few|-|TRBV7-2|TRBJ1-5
CASSLRGAGSNQPQHF
TGTGCCAGCAGCTTGCGGGGGGCGGGTAGCAATCAGCCCCAGCATTTT
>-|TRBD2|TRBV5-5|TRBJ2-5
CASNREEQETQYF
TGTGCCAGCAACCGGGAGGAACAAGAGACCCAGTACTTC
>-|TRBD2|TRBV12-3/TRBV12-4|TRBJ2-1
CASTPAGTSGGPNYNEQFF
TGTGCCAGCACCCCCGCCGGGACTAGCGGGGGGCCTAACTACAATGAGCAGTTCTTC
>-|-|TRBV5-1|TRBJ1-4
CASSLPYGVTNEKLFF
TGCGCCAGCAGCCTGCCTTACGGGGTCACTAATGAAAAACTGTTTTTT
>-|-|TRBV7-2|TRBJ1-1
CASSRNLNTEAFF
TGTGCCAGCAGTAGAAACTTGAACACTGAAGCTTTCTTT
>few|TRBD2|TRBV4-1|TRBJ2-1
CASSRGGIAGLGNEQFF
TGCGCCAGCAGCCGCGGGGGTATAGCGGGGCTAGGCAATGAGCAGTTCTTC
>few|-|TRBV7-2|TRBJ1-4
CASSRSRGAEKLFF
TGTGCCAGCAGCCGCAGTCGGGGAGCTGAAAAACTGTTTTTT
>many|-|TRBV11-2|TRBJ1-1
CASSLQQNTEAFF
TGTGCCAGCAGCTTACAGCAGAACACTGAAGCTTTCTTT
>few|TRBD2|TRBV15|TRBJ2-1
CAITSGLYNEQFF
TGTGCCATCACTAGCGGTCTCTACAATGAGCAGTTCTTC
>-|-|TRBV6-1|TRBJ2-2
CASSEEPQDGRGDTGELFF
TGTGCCAGCAGTGAAGAACCACAGGACGGCCGAGGGGACACCGGGGAGCTGTTTTTT
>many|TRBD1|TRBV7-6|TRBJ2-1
CASSSRGGQGALSSYNEQFF
TGTGCCAGCAGTTCCCGGGGGGGACAGGGGGCCTTGAGCTCCTACAATGAGCAGTTCTTC
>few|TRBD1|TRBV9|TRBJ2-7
CASSATGYEQYF
TGTGCCAGCAGCGCGACAGGGTACGAGCAGTACTTC
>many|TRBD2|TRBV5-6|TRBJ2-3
CASSLAAGAPTDTQYF
TGTGCCAGCAGCTTGGCAGCGGGGGCGCCCACAGATACGCAGTATTTT
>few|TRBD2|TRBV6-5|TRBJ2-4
CASSYRGGDIQYF
TGTGCCAGCAGTTACCGGGGAGGGGACATTCAGTACTTC
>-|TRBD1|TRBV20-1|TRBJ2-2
CSAQTGPAGELFF
TGCAGTGCTCAGACAGGGCCCGCCGGGGAGCTGTTTTTT
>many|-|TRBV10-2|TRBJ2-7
CASSAESYEQYF
TGCGCCAGCAGTGCAGAAAGCTACGAGCAGTACTTC
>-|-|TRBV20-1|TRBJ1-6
CSASSSENSPLHF
TGCAGTGCTAGTTCTAGCGAGAATTCACCCCTCCACTTT
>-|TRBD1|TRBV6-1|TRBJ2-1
CASTEDRGGYNEQFF
TGTGCCAGCACGGAGGACAGGGGGGGTTACAATGAGCAGTTCTTC
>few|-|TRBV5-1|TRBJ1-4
CASSLVRGEKLFF
TGCGCCAGCAGCTTGGTCCGGGGAGAAAAACTGTTTTTT